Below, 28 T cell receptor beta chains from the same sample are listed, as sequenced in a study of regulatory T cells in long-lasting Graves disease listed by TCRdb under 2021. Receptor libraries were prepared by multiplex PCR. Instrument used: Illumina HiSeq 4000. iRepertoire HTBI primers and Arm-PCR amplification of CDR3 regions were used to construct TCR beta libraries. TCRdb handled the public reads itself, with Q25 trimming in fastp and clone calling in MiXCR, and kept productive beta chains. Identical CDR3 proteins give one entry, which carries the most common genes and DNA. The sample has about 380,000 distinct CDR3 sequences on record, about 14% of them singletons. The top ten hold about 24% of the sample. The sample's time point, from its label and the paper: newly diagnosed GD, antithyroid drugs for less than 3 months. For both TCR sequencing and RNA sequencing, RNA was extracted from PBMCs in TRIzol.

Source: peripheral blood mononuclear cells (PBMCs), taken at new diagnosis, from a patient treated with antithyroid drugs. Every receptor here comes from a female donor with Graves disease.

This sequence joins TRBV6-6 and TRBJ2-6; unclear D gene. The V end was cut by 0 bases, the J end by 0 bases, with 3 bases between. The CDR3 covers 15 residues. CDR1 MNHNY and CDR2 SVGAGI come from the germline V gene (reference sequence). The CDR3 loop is CASSYSHSGANVLTF. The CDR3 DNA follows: TGTGCCAGCAGTTACTCGCACTCTGGGGCCAACGTCCTGACTTTC.

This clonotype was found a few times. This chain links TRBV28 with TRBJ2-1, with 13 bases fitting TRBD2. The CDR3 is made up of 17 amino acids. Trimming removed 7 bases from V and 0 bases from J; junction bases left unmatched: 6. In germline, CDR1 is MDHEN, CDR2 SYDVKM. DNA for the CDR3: TGTGCCAGCACCGGGACTAGCGGGGCTAGCTCCTACAATGAGCAGTTCTTC. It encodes CASTGTSGASSYNEQFF. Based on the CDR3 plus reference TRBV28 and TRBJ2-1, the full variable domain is DVKVTQSSRYLVKRTGEKVFLECVQDMDHENMFWYRQDPGLGLRLIYFSYDVKMKEKGDIPEGYSVSREKKERFSLILESASTNQTSMYLCASTGTSGASSYNEQFFGPGTRLTVL.

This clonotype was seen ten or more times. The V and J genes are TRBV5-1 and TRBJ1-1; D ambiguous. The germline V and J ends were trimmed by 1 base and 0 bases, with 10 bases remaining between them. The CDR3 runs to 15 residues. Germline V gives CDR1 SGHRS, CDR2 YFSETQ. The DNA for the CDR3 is TGCGCCAGCAGCTTGTCTCCCGTGATGAACACTGAAGCTTTCTTT. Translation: CASSLSPVMNTEAFF.

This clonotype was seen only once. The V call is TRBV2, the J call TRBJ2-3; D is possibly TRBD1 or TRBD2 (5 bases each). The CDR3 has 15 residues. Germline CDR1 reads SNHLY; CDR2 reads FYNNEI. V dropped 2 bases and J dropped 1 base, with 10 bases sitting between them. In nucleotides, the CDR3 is TGTGCCAGCAGTGAATGGGGGTTCGGCACAGATACGCAGTATTTT. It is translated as CASSEWGFGTDTQYF.

DNA for the CDR3: TGTGCCAGCATATATACAGGGGGGCAGCCCCAGCATTTT. The encoded protein is CASIYTGGQPQHF. J is TRBJ1-5 and V is TRBV28; TRBD1 matches at 8 bases. Trimming at V came to 7 bases and at J to 7 bases, leaving 6 bases not matched to a gene. This CDR3 spans 13 amino acids. In germline, CDR1 is MDHEN, CDR2 SYDVKM. The whole variable domain, remainder taken from reference TRBV28 and TRBJ1-5, is DVKVTQSSRYLVKRTGEKVFLECVQDMDHENMFWYRQDPGLGLRLIYFSYDVKMKEKGDIPEGYSVSREKKERFSLILESASTNQTSMYLCASIYTGGQPQHFGDGTRLSIL.

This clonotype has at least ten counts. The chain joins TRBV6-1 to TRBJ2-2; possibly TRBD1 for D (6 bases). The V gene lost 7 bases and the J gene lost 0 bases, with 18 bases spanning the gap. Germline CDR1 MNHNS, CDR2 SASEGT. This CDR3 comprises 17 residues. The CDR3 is CASKTGRRQSNTGELFF. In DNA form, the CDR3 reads TGTGCCAGCAAGACAGGCCGCCGGCAGTCGAACACCGGGGAGCTGTTTTTT.

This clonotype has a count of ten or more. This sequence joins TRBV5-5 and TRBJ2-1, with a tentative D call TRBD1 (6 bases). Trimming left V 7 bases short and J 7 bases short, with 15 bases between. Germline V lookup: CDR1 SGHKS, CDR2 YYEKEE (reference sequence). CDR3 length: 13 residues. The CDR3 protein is CASRVTGQNEQFF. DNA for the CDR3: TGTGCCAGCCGGGTAACAGGGCAGAATGAGCAGTTCTTC.

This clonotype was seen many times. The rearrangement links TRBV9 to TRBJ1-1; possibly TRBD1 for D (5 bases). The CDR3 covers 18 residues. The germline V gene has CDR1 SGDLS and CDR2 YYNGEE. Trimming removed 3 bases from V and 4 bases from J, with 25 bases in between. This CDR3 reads CASSGPLARKRGTTEAFF. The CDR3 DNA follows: TGTGCCAGCAGCGGACCCCTCGCGCGGAAAAGGGGCACCACTGAAGCTTTCTTT.

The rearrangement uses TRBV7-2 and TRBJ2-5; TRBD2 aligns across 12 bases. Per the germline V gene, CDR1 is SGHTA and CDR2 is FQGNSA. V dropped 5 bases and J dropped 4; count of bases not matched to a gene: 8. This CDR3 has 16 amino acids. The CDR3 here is CASSPGGLAGRETQYF. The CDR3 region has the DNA TGTGCCAGCAGCCCCGGCGGACTAGCGGGGAGAGAGACCCAGTACTTC.

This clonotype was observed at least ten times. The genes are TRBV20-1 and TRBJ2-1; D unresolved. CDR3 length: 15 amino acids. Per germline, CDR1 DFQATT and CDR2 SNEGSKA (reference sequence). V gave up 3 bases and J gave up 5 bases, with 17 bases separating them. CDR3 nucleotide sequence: TGCAGTGCTAGGTTTTTGGTCATCACTGACAATGAGCAGTTCTTC. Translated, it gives CSARFLVITDNEQFF.

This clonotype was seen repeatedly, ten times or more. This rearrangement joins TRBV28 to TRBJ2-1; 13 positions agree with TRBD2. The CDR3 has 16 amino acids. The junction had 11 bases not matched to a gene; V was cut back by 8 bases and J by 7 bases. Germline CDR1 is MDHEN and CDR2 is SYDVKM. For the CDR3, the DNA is TGTGCCAGCGGAGTCCCGACTAGCGGGAGGTTGAATGAGCAGTTCTTC. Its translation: CASGVPTSGRLNEQFF.

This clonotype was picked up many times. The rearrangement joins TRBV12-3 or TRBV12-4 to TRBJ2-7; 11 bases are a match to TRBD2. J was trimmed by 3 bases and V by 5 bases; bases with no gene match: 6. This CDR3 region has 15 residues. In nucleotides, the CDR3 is TGTGCCAGCAGTGGGCAACTAGCGGGAGACTACGAGCAGTACTTC. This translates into CASSGQLAGDYEQYF.

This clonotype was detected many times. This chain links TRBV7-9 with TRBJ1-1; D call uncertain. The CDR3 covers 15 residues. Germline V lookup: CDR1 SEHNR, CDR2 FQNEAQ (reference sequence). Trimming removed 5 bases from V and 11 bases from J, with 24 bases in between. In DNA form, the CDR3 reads TGTGCCAGCAGCCACTCACACAACCACCCACGGTTGGCTTTCTTT. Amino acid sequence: CASSHSHNHPRLAFF.

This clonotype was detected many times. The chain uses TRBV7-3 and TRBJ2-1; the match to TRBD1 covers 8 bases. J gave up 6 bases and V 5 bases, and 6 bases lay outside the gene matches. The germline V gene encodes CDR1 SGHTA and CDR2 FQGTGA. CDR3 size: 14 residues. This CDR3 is CASSRSTGVNEQFF. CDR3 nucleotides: TGTGCCAGCAGCCGATCGACAGGGGTCAATGAGCAGTTCTTC.

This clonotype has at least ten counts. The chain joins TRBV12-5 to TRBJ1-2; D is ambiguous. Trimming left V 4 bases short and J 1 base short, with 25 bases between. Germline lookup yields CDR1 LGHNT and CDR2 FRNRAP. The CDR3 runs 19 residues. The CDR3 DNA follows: TGTGCTAGTGGTTGCCGCCACAAGAGGACTGAGCCCTTTAACTATGGCTACACCTTC. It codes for CASGCRHKRTEPFNYGYTF.

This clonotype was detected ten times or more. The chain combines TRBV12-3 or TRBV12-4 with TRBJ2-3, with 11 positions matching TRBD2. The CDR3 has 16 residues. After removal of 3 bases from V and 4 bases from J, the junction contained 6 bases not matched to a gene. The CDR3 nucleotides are TGTGCCAGCAGTTTGTTAGCGGGGGGGGTGGCAGATACGCAGTATTTT. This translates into CASSLLAGGVADTQYF.

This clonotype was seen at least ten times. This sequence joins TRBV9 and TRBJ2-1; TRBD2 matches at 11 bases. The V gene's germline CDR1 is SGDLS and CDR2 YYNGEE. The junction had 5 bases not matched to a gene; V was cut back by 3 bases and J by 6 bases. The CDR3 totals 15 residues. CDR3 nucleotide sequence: TGTGCCAGCAGCGACGATAGCGGGGGGGCCAATGAGCAGTTCTTC. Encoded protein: CASSDDSGGANEQFF.

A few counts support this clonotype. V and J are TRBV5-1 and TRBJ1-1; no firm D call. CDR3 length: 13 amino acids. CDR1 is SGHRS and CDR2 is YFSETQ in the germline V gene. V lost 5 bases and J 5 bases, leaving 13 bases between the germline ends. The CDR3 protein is CASRPDPGTEAFF. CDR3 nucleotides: TGCGCCAGCAGACCGGACCCGGGGACTGAAGCTTTCTTT. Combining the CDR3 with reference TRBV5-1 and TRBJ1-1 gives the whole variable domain KAGVTQTPRYLIKTRGQQVTLSCSPISGHRSVSWYQQTPGQGLQFLFEYFSETQRNKGNFPGRFSGRQFSNSRSEMNVSTLELGDSALYLCASRPDPGTEAFFGQGTRLTVV.

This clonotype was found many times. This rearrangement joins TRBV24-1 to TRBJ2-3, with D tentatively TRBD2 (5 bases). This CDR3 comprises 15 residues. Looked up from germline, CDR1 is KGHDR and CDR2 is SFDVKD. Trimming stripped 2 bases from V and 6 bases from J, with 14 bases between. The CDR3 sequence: CATSDSDDYLDTQYF. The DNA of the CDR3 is TGTGCCACCAGTGATTCGGACGACTACCTGGATACGCAGTATTTT.

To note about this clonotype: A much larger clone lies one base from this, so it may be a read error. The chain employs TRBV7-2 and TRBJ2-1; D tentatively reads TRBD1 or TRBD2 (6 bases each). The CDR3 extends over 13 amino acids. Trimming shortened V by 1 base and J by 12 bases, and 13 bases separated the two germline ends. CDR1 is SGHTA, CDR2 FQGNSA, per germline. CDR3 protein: CASSLEGEDGQFF. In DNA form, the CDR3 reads TGTGCCAGCAGCTTAGAGGGGGAGGATGGGCAGTTCTTC.

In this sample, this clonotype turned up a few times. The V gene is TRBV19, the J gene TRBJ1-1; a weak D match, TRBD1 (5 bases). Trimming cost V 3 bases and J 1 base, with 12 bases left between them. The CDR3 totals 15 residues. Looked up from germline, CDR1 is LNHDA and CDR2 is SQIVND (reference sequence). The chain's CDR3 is CASSIGAGTNTEAFF. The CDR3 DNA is TGTGCCAGTAGTATCGGTGCAGGGACGAACACTGAAGCTTTCTTT.

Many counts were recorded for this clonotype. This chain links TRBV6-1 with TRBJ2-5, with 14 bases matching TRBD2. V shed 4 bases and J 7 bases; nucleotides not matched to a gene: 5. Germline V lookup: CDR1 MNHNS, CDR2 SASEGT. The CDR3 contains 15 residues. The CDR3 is CASSAPTSGRATQYF. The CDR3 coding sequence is TGTGCCAGCAGTGCCCCGACTAGCGGGAGGGCGACCCAGTACTTC.

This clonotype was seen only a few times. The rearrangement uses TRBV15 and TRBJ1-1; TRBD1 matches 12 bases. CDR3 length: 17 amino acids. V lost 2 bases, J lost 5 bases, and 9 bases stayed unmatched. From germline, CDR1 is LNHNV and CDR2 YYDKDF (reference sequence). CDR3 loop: CATSRPPGTGGRTEAFF. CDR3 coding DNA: TGTGCCACCAGCAGACCCCCCGGGACAGGGGGCAGGACTGAAGCTTTCTTT.

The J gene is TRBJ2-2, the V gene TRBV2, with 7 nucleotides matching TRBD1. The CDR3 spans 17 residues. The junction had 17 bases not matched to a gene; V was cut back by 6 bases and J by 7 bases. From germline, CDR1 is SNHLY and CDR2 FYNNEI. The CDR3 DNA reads TGTGCCAGCAGCCACTACGACAGGGTCGGTGGGAGCGGGGAGCTGTTTTTT. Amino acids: CASSHYDRVGGSGELFF.

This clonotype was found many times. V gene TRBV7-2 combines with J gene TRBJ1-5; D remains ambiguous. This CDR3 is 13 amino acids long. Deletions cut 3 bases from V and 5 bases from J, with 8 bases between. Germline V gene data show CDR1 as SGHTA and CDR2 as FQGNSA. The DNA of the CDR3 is TGTGCCAGCAGCTTCAGCGAGTATCAGCCCCAGCATTTT. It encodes CASSFSEYQPQHF.

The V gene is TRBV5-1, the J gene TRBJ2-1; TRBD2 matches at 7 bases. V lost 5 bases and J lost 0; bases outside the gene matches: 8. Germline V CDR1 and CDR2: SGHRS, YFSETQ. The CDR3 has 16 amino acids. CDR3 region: CASRGGGPSSYNEQFF. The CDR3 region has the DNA TGCGCCAGCAGGGGGGGGGGTCCTAGCTCCTACAATGAGCAGTTCTTC. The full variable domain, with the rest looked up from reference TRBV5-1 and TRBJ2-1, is KAGVTQTPRYLIKTRGQQVTLSCSPISGHRSVSWYQQTPGQGLQFLFEYFSETQRNKGNFPGRFSGRQFSNSRSEMNVSTLELGDSALYLCASRGGGPSSYNEQFFGPGTRLTVL.

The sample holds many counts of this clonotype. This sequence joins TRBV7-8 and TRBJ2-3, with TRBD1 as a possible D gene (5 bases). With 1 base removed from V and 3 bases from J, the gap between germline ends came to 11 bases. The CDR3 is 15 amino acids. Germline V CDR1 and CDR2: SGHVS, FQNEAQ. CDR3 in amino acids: CASSLGGPETDTQYF. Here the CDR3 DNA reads TGTGCCAGCAGCTTAGGGGGCCCGGAGACAGATACGCAGTATTTT.

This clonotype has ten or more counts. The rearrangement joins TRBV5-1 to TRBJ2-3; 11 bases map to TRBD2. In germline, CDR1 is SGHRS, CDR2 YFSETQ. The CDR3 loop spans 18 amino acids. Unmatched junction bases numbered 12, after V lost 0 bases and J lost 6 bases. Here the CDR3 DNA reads TGCGCCAGCAGCTTGGGGGGGACTAGCGGACCTGGAGTGGATACGCAGTATTTT. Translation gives CASSLGGTSGPGVDTQYF.